The next 22 T cell receptor beta chains were all read from a single sample in a study of vaccination effects on CD4 cells after COVID-19. Antigens of these TCRs are unknown. The ViraFEST assay expanded antigen-specific CD4+ T cells with viral peptide pools before sequencing. Isolating CD4+ T cells followed about 11 days of culture. Neither prior SARS-CoV-2 infection nor positive nucleocapsid antibodies were present in the vaccine recipients. TCRdb keeps only in-frame clones here, not all; method: immunoSEQ multiplex PCR. The profile shows some 28,000 clones, about 80% of them singletons. This specimen consisted of CD4+ T cells from PBMCs cultured with SARS-CoV-2 spike peptides, obtained before COVID-19 vaccination. The receptor set was obtained from a human donor who received a COVID-19 vaccine.

The V call is TRBV10-3, the J call TRBJ1-1, with a possible D match to TRBD1 (5 bases). Trimming stripped 5 bases from V and 5 bases from J, with 15 bases between. The germline V gene encodes CDR1 ENHRY and CDR2 SYGVKD. The CDR3 totals 14 residues. CDR3 sequence: CAISRGPPVTEAFF. CDR3 bases: TGTGCCATCAGTAGGGGCCCCCCCGTGACTGAAGCTTTCTTT.

The chain joins TRBV11-2 to TRBJ2-3, with a tentative D call TRBD2 (6 bases). This CDR3 comprises 18 residues. Trimming cost V 5 bases and J 2 bases, with 23 bases left between them. Germline CDR1 reads SGHAT; CDR2 reads FQNNGV. CDR3 loop: CASSVKGLRDPITDTQYF. DNA for the CDR3: TGTGCCAGCAGCGTCAAGGGACTGCGGGACCCGATCACAGATACGCAGTATTTT.

This clone was counted between two and nine times. The chain has TRBV5-1 and TRBJ1-4; D might be TRBD1 (5 bases). The CDR3 length is 14 residues. Germline V gene sequence: CDR1 SGHRS, CDR2 YFSETQ. V was clipped by 3 bases and J by 8 bases, with 14 bases between them. The CDR3 reads CASSSPGTEEKLFF. The CDR3 coding sequence is TGCGCCAGCAGCTCCCCCGGGACGGAGGAAAAACTGTTTTTT.

J is TRBJ1-5 and V is TRBV27; 7 nucleotides agree with TRBD1. The V gene end was trimmed by 5 bases and the J gene end by 0 bases; junction bases not matched to a gene: 10. The CDR3 extends over 17 amino acids. Per the germline V gene, CDR1 is MNHEY and CDR2 is SMNVEV (reference sequence). CDR3 in DNA: TGTGCCAGCAGTCCAAAGCCCCACAGGGGTAGCAATCAGCCCCAGCATTTT. Amino acid sequence: CASSPKPHRGSNQPQHF.

The chain uses TRBV3-1 (or the pseudogene TRBV3-2) and TRBJ2-2, with D tentatively TRBD2 (5 bases). V lost 0 bases and J 8 bases, leaving 19 bases between the germline ends. CDR3 length: 17 amino acids. Germline V gene sequence: CDR1 LGHDT, CDR2 YNNKEL (reference sequence). The CDR3 reads CASSQDRVRRSRGELFF. DNA for the CDR3: TGTGCCAGCAGCCAAGATCGCGTGCGGAGGTCAAGAGGGGAGCTGTTTTTT.

This clone was counted a single time. V usage is TRBV3-1 (or the pseudogene TRBV3-2) and J usage is TRBJ1-1, with D possibly TRBD1 on 5 matching bases. The length of the CDR3 is 13 residues. Germline loops: CDR1 LGHDT, CDR2 YNNKEL (reference sequence). Between the trimmed V and J ends, which lost 2 bases and 5 bases, there was a span of 9 bases. The DNA for the CDR3 is TGTGCCAGCAGCCAAACAGGTTCAACTGAAGCTTTCTTT. Its translation: CASSQTGSTEAFF.

The V and J genes are TRBV30 and TRBJ2-2; no firm D call. CDR1 is GTSNPN, CDR2 SVGIG, per germline (reference sequence). The CDR3 is made up of 11 amino acids. Trimming took 2 bases from V and 2 from J, leaving 0 bases between them. In DNA, the CDR3 is TGTGCCTGGAGTAACACCGGGGAGCTGTTTTTT. Encoded protein: CAWSNTGELFF.

The chain links TRBV2 to TRBJ2-7; 8 bases are a match to TRBD2. Looked up from germline, CDR1 is SNHLY and CDR2 is FYNNEI. The ends lost 10 bases at V and 4 bases at J; junction bases unmatched: 3. This CDR3 contains 11 residues. CDR3 sequence (DNA): TGTGCCACCTCGGGGGGGTACGAGCAGTACTTC. This gives the protein CATSGGYEQYF. Based on the CDR3 plus reference TRBV2 and TRBJ2-7, the full variable domain is EPEVTQTPSHQVTQMGQEVILRCVPISNHLYFYWYRQILGQKVEFLVSFYNNEISEKSEIFDDQFSVERPDGSNFTLKIRSTKLEDSAMYFCATSGGYEQYFGPGTRLTVT.

In its sample, this clone was seen a few times. The chain is built from TRBV12-5 and TRBJ1-1; 7 positions match TRBD1. Per germline, CDR1 LGHNT and CDR2 FRNRAP. This CDR3 spans 14 amino acids. Trimming at V came to 4 bases and at J to 2 bases, leaving 4 bases not matched to a gene. DNA for the CDR3: TGTGCTAGTGGTTCGGGACAGCCTAACACTGAAGCTTTCTTT. Translation gives CASGSGQPNTEAFF.

The CDR3 loop reads CASSLNPGGYDTQYF. The CDR3 nucleotides are TGTGCCAGCAGCCTCAACCCGGGGGGCTACGATACGCAGTATTTT. J is TRBJ2-3 and V is TRBV7-2, with D perhaps TRBD2 (7 bases). The V end was cut by 5 bases, the J end by 6 bases, with 18 bases between. This CDR3 contains 15 residues. Per germline, CDR1 SGHTA and CDR2 FQGNSA.

The chain recombines TRBV6-5 with TRBJ2-3; D perhaps matches TRBD2 (6 bases). This CDR3 has 13 amino acids. Germline V gene sequence: CDR1 MNHEY, CDR2 SVGAGI. Between the trimmed V and J ends, which lost 7 bases and 8 bases, there was a span of 16 bases. CDR3 amino acids: CASKTRAKLTQYF. CDR3 nucleotide sequence: TGTGCCAGCAAGACTAGGGCTAAGCTTACGCAGTATTTT.

The V call is TRBV5-4, the J call TRBJ2-7; weak D call: TRBD2 (6 bases). Germline V gene sequence: CDR1 SGHNT, CDR2 YYREEE (reference sequence). Trimming pared 1 base from V and 0 bases from J, leaving 17 bases between. The CDR3 sequence is 17 residues long. CDR3 in amino acids: CASSLSSRGTSSYEQYF. The CDR3 DNA is TGTGCCAGCAGCTTGTCCTCGCGGGGCACAAGCTCCTACGAGCAGTACTTC.

The chain joins TRBV5-1 to TRBJ2-3; 9 bases fit TRBD1. The junction had 9 bases not matched to a gene; V was cut back by 4 bases and J by 6 bases. There are 15 residues in the CDR3. Germline values: CDR1 SGHRS, CDR2 YFSETQ. The CDR3 reads CASSQSGQGRDTQYF. In nucleotides, the CDR3 is TGCGCCAGCAGCCAATCGGGACAGGGAAGGGATACGCAGTATTTT.

This clone was seen only once. The chain couples TRBV3-1 (or the pseudogene TRBV3-2) to TRBJ2-7, with D maybe TRBD2 (6 bases). This CDR3 is 13 amino acids long. Germline V gene lookup returns CDR1 LGHDT and CDR2 YNNKEL (reference sequence). The ends were cut back, 6 bases at V and 2 bases at J, with 11 bases in the middle. CDR3 loop: CASRRDSTYEQYF. The CDR3 DNA is TGTGCCAGCAGGCGGGACTCAACCTACGAGCAGTACTTC.

The chain employs TRBV18 and TRBJ2-6; 7 nucleotides agree with TRBD2. Germline-derived CDR1 and CDR2 are KGHSH and LQKENI. After removal of 6 bases from V and 0 bases from J, the junction contained 11 bases not matched to a gene. This CDR3 comprises 18 residues. CDR3 in amino acids: CASSILADLSSGANVLTF. The CDR3 DNA reads as TGTGCCAGCTCCATCCTAGCGGACCTGAGCTCTGGGGCCAACGTCCTGACTTTC.

The chain joins TRBV7-2 to TRBJ1-2; D call uncertain. This CDR3 is built from 13 residues. Germline assignment: CDR1 SGHTA and CDR2 FQGNSA. V dropped 1 base and J dropped 5 bases, with 8 bases sitting between them. The CDR3 nucleotides read TGTGCCAGCAGCTTAGTGGGAGAGTATGGCTACACCTTC. It translates to CASSLVGEYGYTF.

The V call is TRBV6-2 or TRBV6-3, the J call TRBJ1-4; D not certain. Germline V gene sequence: CDR1 MNHEY, CDR2 SVGEGT. Trimming shortened V by 6 bases and J by 8 bases, and 25 bases separated the two germline ends. This CDR3 is 17 amino acids long. The CDR3 DNA follows: TGTGCCAGCAGCCAAGGCTACAGCGTCCAAGGTGGGGAAAAACTGTTTTTT. Its protein is CASSQGYSVQGGEKLFF.

The CDR3 loop reads CASSLDQFDTGELFF. CDR3 DNA sequence: TGCGCCAGCAGCTTGGACCAGTTCGATACCGGGGAGCTGTTTTTT. The V call is TRBV5-1, the J call TRBJ2-2; unclear D gene. The CDR3 totals 15 residues. V lost 0 bases, J lost 5 bases, and 11 bases lay in between. Germline V gene lookup returns CDR1 SGHRS and CDR2 YFSETQ. Using reference TRBV5-1 and TRBJ2-2 for the parts outside the CDR3, the full variable domain is KAGVTQTPRYLIKTRGQQVTLSCSPISGHRSVSWYQQTPGQGLQFLFEYFSETQRNKGNFPGRFSGRQFSNSRSEMNVSTLELGDSALYLCASSLDQFDTGELFFGEGSRLTVL.

J is TRBJ2-3 and V is TRBV18; D is possibly TRBD2 (5 bases). This CDR3 is 17 amino acids long. The germline V gene encodes CDR1 KGHSH and CDR2 LQKENI. V gave up 2 bases and J gave up 7 bases, with 22 bases separating them. The CDR3 reads CASSPGGGGGGGYTQYF. For the CDR3, the DNA is TGTGCCAGCTCACCAGGAGGAGGAGGCGGTGGTGGGTATACGCAGTATTTT.

This chain links TRBV6-5 with TRBJ2-1, with D possibly being TRBD2 (6 bases). V was cut by 9 bases and J by 8 bases, with 11 bases left in between. CDR3 length equals 11 residues. Germline values: CDR1 MNHEY, CDR2 SVGAGI. For the CDR3, the DNA is TGTGCCAGACGGGAGTTCGATGAGCAGTTCTTC. Translated: CARREFDEQFF.

This clone was counted a few times. V and J are TRBV6-2 or TRBV6-3 and TRBJ2-2, with D perhaps TRBD1 (5 bases). V dropped 2 bases and J dropped 3 bases, with 10 bases sitting between them. Per the germline V gene, CDR1 is MNHEY and CDR2 is SVGEGT. This CDR3 comprises 15 residues. DNA of the CDR3: TGTGCCAGCAGTTACGGGGCGAGTTACACCGGGGAGCTGTTTTTT. Its translation: CASSYGASYTGELFF.

The rearrangement links TRBV6-1 to TRBJ2-6; 9 bases line up with TRBD1. CDR1 and CDR2 from the germline V gene are MNHNS and SASEGT. The trim removed 2 bases at V and 2 bases at J, leaving 7 bases unmatched. This CDR3 spans 18 amino acids. CDR3: CASSELYRGQTGANVLTF. DNA for the CDR3: TGTGCCAGCAGTGAATTGTACAGGGGGCAGACTGGGGCCAACGTCCTGACTTTC.